This paragraph reports one T cell receptor beta chain. Its antigen target is currently unknown. Per-base qualities were not stored, and no clone one base away is much larger. The germline V gene (reference sequence) specifies DFQATT as CDR1 and SNEGSKA as CDR2. V gives up 0 bases and J gives up 3 bases, and the segment between their germline ends measures 11 bases. The CDR3 runs 14 amino acids, cysteine and phenylalanine included. Of all the DNA, just the CDR3 is kept, 42 bases in frame from base 1. The data were taken from a study of T cell repertoires in cytomegalovirus infection (dated by TCRdb to the late 2010s). A note on the overall study: Donor HLA type was relevant to the analysis, as public TCR beta signatures indicated carriage of CMV infection together with the matching HLA type. Study-wide findings and limitations: The ex vivo response was dominated by HLA-C-restricted CMV-specific TCR beta clonotypes, which also provided the single most frequent clonotype in two of eight donors. In both this cohort and an independent cohort of more than 350 donors, the cumulative frequency of public TCR beta family members distinguished carriers of CMV infection plus the relevant HLA type.

TCRdb records Illumina HiSeq 1500 as the sequencer. The public reads were reprocessed in TCRdb via fastp at Q25 and MiXCR, keeping in-frame beta chains. A single entry per CDR3 protein holds the most common genes and DNA from its merged rows. A total of around 280,000 distinct CDR3 sequences appear in this sample, approximately 8.9% of them only once. The biggest ten clones account for approximately 2.3% of the sample. The clonotype was recovered from a human donor in good health (CMV status not recorded). Some clones in this sample may be carry-over from other donors' samples. The specimen sequenced was PBMCs. In this chain, TRBV20-1 is recombined with TRBJ1-2; TRBD1 could be the D gene, as 5 bases match. The CDR3: CSARDPRGYYGYTF. The DNA sequence is as follows: TGCAGTGCTAGAGATCCTAGGGGTTACTATGGCTACACCTTC.